Shown below are 4 T cell receptor beta chains from a single sample sequenced in a study of PD-1 blockade in mismatch repair-deficient tumors. Their antigens remain unidentified. Time point meaning: identical approximately eleven-day culture without peptide (control). Here immunoSEQ multiplex PCR was the method, and the copy in TCRdb shows in-frame clones only, minus some. Of over 11,000 clones listed, 80% to 90% are singletons. Sequencing was performed on cells cultured in vitro, taken from a patient treated with pembrolizumab. These TCRs come from an adult with mismatch repair-deficient cancer.

The chain has TRBV5-1 and TRBJ2-3; 10 nucleotides match TRBD2. V shed 7 bases, J shed 1 base, and the junction held 9 bases outside the gene matches. The V gene's germline CDR1 is SGHRS and CDR2 YFSETQ. The CDR3 is 16 residues long. This chain's CDR3 is CASAGSSGSGTDTQYF. DNA of the CDR3: TGCGCCAGCGCAGGGTCTAGCGGGAGTGGCACAGATACGCAGTATTTT. Drawing the rest from reference TRBV5-1 and TRBJ2-3, the complete variable domain is KAGVTQTPRYLIKTRGQQVTLSCSPISGHRSVSWYQQTPGQGLQFLFEYFSETQRNKGNFPGRFSGRQFSNSRSEMNVSTLELGDSALYLCASAGSSGSGTDTQYFGPGTRLTVL.

This chain joins TRBV28 and TRBJ2-7; D is ambiguous. This CDR3 is 14 amino acids long. The germline V gene encodes CDR1 MDHEN and CDR2 SYDVKM. The ends were cut back, 0 bases at V and 5 bases at J, with 11 bases in the middle. CDR3 nucleotides: TGTGCCAGCAGTTTATGGGGCAGTCCCCACGAGCAGTACTTC. Its translation: CASSLWGSPHEQYF.

V gene TRBV18 combines with J gene TRBJ1-5; D is ambiguous. CDR1 is KGHSH, CDR2 LQKENI, per germline. This CDR3 contains 14 residues. Trimming took 3 bases from V and 0 from J, leaving 6 bases between them. For the CDR3, the DNA is TGTGCCAGCTCACCCGCAGCTAGCAATCAGCCCCAGCATTTT. This codes for CASSPAASNQPQHF. Full variable domain (remainder filled in from reference TRBV18 and TRBJ1-5): NAGVMQNPRHLVRRRGQEARLRCSPMKGHSHVYWYRQLPEEGLKFMVYLQKENIIDESGMPKERFSAEFPKEGPSILRIQQVVRGDSAAYFCASSPAASNQPQHFGDGTRLSIL.

The chain uses TRBV11-2 and TRBJ2-7, with 11 bases lining up with TRBD2. Germline CDR1 is SGHAT and CDR2 is FQNNGV. CDR3 size: 15 residues. Losses at the gene ends were 7 bases for V and 4 bases for J; bases not matched to a gene: 9. CDR3 amino acids: CASTTTSGSFYEQYF. DNA of the CDR3: TGTGCCAGCACCACAACTAGCGGGAGTTTTTACGAGCAGTACTTC.